Following are 7 T cell receptor beta chains from one sample sequenced in a study of T cells in localized non-small cell lung cancer (dated by TCRdb to about 2020). The method behind the library was the immunoSEQ multiplex PCR assay. In its TCRdb copy, this immuneACCESS table keeps in-frame sequences only and misses some clones. Where compared with another copy, unresolved V genes explain less than half of these, and the others have no known cause. The sample table records 2,000 to 2,500 clones; about 25% of these occur just once. The ten top clones hold about a tenth of the sample. The sample was normal lung tissue next to the tumor, taken before any cancer treatment. Receptors originate from a man between 40 and 75 years old with stage III lung adenocarcinoma.

The rearrangement joins TRBV19 to TRBJ1-2; unclear D gene. Germline V lookup: CDR1 LNHDA, CDR2 SQIVND (reference sequence). The CDR3 sequence is 13 residues long. V lost 7 bases, J lost 4 bases, and 13 bases lay in between. The CDR3 loop is CASTRNGGYGYTF. Here the CDR3 DNA reads TGTGCCAGTACCCGAAACGGCGGCTATGGCTACACCTTC.

V gene TRBV19 combines with J gene TRBJ1-2; a weak D match, TRBD1 (6 bases). From germline, CDR1 is LNHDA and CDR2 SQIVND (reference sequence). The germline V and J ends were trimmed by 3 bases and 7 bases, with 12 bases remaining between them. The CDR3 runs to 13 residues. The DNA for the CDR3 is TGTGCCAGTAGTATCGAGAAGGGGGGTGGCTACACCTTC. Translating gives CASSIEKGGGYTF.

The chain is built from TRBV11-3 and TRBJ1-1, with D uncertain. V shed 5 bases and J shed 0 bases, with 10 bases lying between them. Germline loops: CDR1 SGHNT, CDR2 YENEEA. The CDR3 is 14 amino acids. The CDR3 nucleotides read TGTGCCAGCAGCGTGAGTGAGATGAACACTGAAGCTTTCTTT. It codes for CASSVSEMNTEAFF.

This clone was seen a few times. V and J are TRBV11-3 and TRBJ1-5; TRBD1 matches 10 bases. With 3 bases clipped from V and 0 bases from J, the junction kept 2 bases outside the gene matches. CDR3 size: 16 residues. Germline CDR1 reads SGHNT; CDR2 reads YENEEA. CDR3 in DNA: TGTGCCAGCAGCTTGGGGGACAGGGGTAGCAATCAGCCCCAGCATTTT. This sequence encodes CASSLGDRGSNQPQHF.

The sample holds many counts of this clone. V is TRBV5-4 and J is TRBJ1-1, with D unresolved. Germline CDR1 and CDR2: SGHNT and YYREEE (reference sequence). This CDR3 has 13 residues. V was cut by 4 bases and J by 0 bases, with 7 bases left in between. CDR3 in amino acids: CASSRTLNTEAFF. The CDR3 nucleotides are TGTGCCAGCAGCCGGACCCTGAACACTGAAGCTTTCTTT.

The chain uses TRBV14 and TRBJ2-3; 7 bases agree with TRBD1. The CDR3 covers 17 residues. Germline-derived CDR1 and CDR2 are SGHDN and FVKESK. The V segment lost 5 bases and the J segment 0 bases; nucleotides outside the gene matches: 11. CDR3 sequence (DNA): TGTGCCAGCAGCTCCGGGACAGCTACCAGGAGCACAGATACGCAGTATTTT. As protein: CASSSGTATRSTDTQYF.

The V gene is TRBV19, the J gene TRBJ2-1, with 12 positions matching TRBD2. Germline CDR1 is LNHDA and CDR2 is SQIVND (reference sequence). The V and J ends lost 5 bases and 10 bases, in that order; junction bases with no gene match: 9. The CDR3 loop spans 15 amino acids. Here the CDR3 reads CASSLGLAGAREQFF. The CDR3, as DNA: TGTGCCAGTAGTTTGGGACTAGCGGGTGCTAGGGAGCAGTTCTTC.